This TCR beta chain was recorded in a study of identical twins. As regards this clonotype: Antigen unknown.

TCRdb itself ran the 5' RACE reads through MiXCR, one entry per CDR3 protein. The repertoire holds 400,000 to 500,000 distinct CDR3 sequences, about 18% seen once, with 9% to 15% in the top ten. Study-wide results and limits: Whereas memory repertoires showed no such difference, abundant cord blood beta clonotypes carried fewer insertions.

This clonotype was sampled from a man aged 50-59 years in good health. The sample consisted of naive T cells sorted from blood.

In nucleotides, the CDR3 is TGCAGTGCCCGTAATCCGGGACTAGCGGCCAGGGGGGATACGCAGTATTTT. It encodes CSARNPGLAARGDTQYF. The chain has TRBV20-1 and TRBJ2-3, with TRBD2 matching 11 bases. The CDR3 is 17 amino acids. J gave up 6 bases and V 6 bases, and 17 bases lay outside the gene matches. Germline V CDR1 and CDR2: DFQATT, SNEGSKA (reference sequence).